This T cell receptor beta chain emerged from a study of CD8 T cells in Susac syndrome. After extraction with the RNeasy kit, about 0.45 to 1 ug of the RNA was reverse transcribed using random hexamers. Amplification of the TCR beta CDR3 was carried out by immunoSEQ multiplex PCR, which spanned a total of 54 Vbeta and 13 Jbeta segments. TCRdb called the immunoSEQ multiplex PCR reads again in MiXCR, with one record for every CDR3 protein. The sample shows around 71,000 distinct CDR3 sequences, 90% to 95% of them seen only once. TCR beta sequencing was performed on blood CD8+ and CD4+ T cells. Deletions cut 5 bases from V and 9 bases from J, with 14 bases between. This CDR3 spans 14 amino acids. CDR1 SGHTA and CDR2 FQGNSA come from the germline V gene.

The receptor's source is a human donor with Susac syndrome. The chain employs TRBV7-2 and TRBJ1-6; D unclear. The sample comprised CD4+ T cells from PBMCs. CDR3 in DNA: TGTGCCAGCAGCCCGGGCCCGCCTAGTTCACCCCTCCACTTT. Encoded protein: CASSPGPPSSPLHF. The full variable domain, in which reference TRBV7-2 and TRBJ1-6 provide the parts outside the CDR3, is GAGVSQSPSNKVTEKGKDVELRCDPISGHTALYWYRQSLGQGLEFLIYFQGNSAPDKSGLPSDRFSAERTGGSVSTLTIQRTQQEDSAVYLCASSPGPPSSPLHFGNGTRLTVT.